This T cell receptor (beta chain) came from a study of T cells after yellow fever vaccination. Study as a whole: SMART-Seq v4 Ultra Low Input handled preparation of low-cell-number fractions.

By 5'RACE template switching, TCR cDNA was produced, with a universal primer site and UMIs added in the process. TCRdb recomputed calls from the 5' RACE reads with MiXCR, one row per CDR3 protein. This table has 50,000 to 60,000 distinct CDR3 sequences, about 5.2% appearing once. Study-wide findings and caveats: Abundant clonotypes (contaminants from the bulk population) could be present in FACS-sorted repertoires. Almost none of the vaccine-responding clonotypes turned up in sorted memory subsets on day 0, the data showed.

V shed 6 bases, J shed 2 bases, and the junction held 6 bases outside the gene matches. This CDR3 has 14 amino acids. The sequencing used PBMCs, either bulk or a sorted T-cell subset (CD4+, CD8+, memory, or dextramer-sorted; not recorded which), collected on the day of the yellow fever booster vaccination. The chain carries TRBV12-3 or TRBV12-4 and TRBJ2-5; 7 bases are shared with TRBD1. The clonotype was recovered from a man younger than 30 who received the YFV17D yellow fever vaccine. CDR3 region: CASRLRQGQETQYF. The CDR3 DNA reads as TGTGCCAGCAGGCTTAGACAGGGACAAGAGACCCAGTACTTC.